The rows below give T cell receptor beta chains drawn from one sample of a study of blood T cells in healthy people across ages. TCRdb re-analysed the 5' RACE reads in MiXCR, keeping a single row per CDR3 protein. The sample includes around 1,600,000 distinct CDR3 sequences, less than 45% of them seen just once. The sample was blood. The source is a woman aged 18-35 years in good health. The CDR3 runs from the conserved cysteine through the conserved F or W. D genes are given only for firm matches. Some rows mark clone size as missing; the rest say once, few, many or name a class of expanded clone.

v_call: TRBV6-2/TRBV6-3; cdr3_length: 17; j_call: TRBJ1-5; clone_size: .; d_call: TRBD1; cdr3_nt: TGTGCCAGCAGTTACCGGGACAGTGTTTATAGCAATCAGCCCCAGCATTTT; cdr3_aa: CASSYRDSVYSNQPQHF
v_call: TRBV20-1; cdr3_length: 13; j_call: TRBJ1-1; clone_size: .; d_call: .; cdr3_nt: TGCAGTGCTAGAGATTCACAGTCGGGTGAAGCTTTCTTT; cdr3_aa: CSARDSQSGEAFF
v_call: TRBV18; cdr3_length: 18; j_call: TRBJ2-3; clone_size: .; d_call: TRBD2; cdr3_nt: TGTGCCAGCTCATTGCCGGGACTAGCGGGAGACGCCACAGATACGCAGTATTTT; cdr3_aa: CASSLPGLAGDATDTQYF
v_call: TRBV2; cdr3_length: 14; j_call: TRBJ2-2; clone_size: .; d_call: TRBD1; cdr3_nt: TGTGCCAGCAAGAAACAGGGGGCGATCGGGGAGCTGTTTTTT; cdr3_aa: CASKKQGAIGELFF
v_call: TRBV7-2; cdr3_length: 15; j_call: TRBJ2-1; clone_size: .; d_call: .; cdr3_nt: TGTGCCAGCAGCTTAGAGCGGTCTCCCTACAATGAGCAGTTCTTC; cdr3_aa: CASSLERSPYNEQFF
v_call: TRBV7-9; cdr3_length: 13; j_call: TRBJ2-7; clone_size: few; d_call: .; cdr3_nt: TGTGCCAGCGAAAGCAAAAGCTCCTACGAGCAGTACTTC; cdr3_aa: CASESKSSYEQYF
v_call: TRBV20-1; cdr3_length: 15; j_call: TRBJ2-7; clone_size: .; d_call: TRBD2; cdr3_nt: TGCAGTGCTGCGACTAGCGGGAGGGTGACTTACGAGCAGTACTTC; cdr3_aa: CSAATSGRVTYEQYF
v_call: TRBV29-1; cdr3_length: 12; j_call: TRBJ2-5; clone_size: many; d_call: .; cdr3_nt: TGCAGCGTTGTACGGGGGCAAGAGACCCAGTACTTC; cdr3_aa: CSVVRGQETQYF
v_call: TRBV12-3/TRBV12-4; cdr3_length: 17; j_call: TRBJ2-1; clone_size: .; d_call: TRBD2; cdr3_nt: TGTGCCAGCGCCCCATCCCCGGGAGCGGGAACTTTTAATGAGCAGTTCTTC; cdr3_aa: CASAPSPGAGTFNEQFF
v_call: TRBV18; cdr3_length: 13; j_call: TRBJ1-4; clone_size: many; d_call: .; cdr3_nt: TGTGCCAGCTCACCAAGGATTCGAGGAAAACTGTTTTTT; cdr3_aa: CASSPRIRGKLFF
v_call: TRBV6-2/TRBV6-3; cdr3_length: 15; j_call: TRBJ1-2; clone_size: .; d_call: TRBD1; cdr3_nt: TGTGCCAGCAGTACCGGACAGGCCTATCTATATGGCTACACCTTC; cdr3_aa: CASSTGQAYLYGYTF
v_call: TRBV7-2; cdr3_length: 16; j_call: TRBJ1-2; clone_size: .; d_call: TRBD1; cdr3_nt: TGTGCCAGCAGCCCTGGGACAGGGGGCCAGAACTATGGCTACACCTTC; cdr3_aa: CASSPGTGGQNYGYTF
v_call: TRBV7-2; cdr3_length: 16; j_call: TRBJ1-2; clone_size: .; d_call: .; cdr3_nt: TGTGCCAGCAGCTTCCTAGGGGCGGGAAGAAACTATGGCTACACCTTC; cdr3_aa: CASSFLGAGRNYGYTF
v_call: TRBV4-3; cdr3_length: 15; j_call: TRBJ2-1; clone_size: few; d_call: TRBD2; cdr3_nt: TGCGCCAGCAGACTGACTAGCGGGATCTACAATGAGCAGTTCTTC; cdr3_aa: CASRLTSGIYNEQFF
v_call: TRBV27; cdr3_length: 13; j_call: TRBJ2-7; clone_size: once; d_call: TRBD2; cdr3_nt: TGTGCCAGCAGTTCTAGCGGGAGGAATGAGCAGTACTTC; cdr3_aa: CASSSSGRNEQYF
v_call: TRBV10-3; cdr3_length: 13; j_call: TRBJ1-1; clone_size: few; d_call: .; cdr3_nt: TGTGCCATCACTCCGGCCGGGGGCACTGAAGCTTTCTTT; cdr3_aa: CAITPAGGTEAFF
v_call: TRBV4-3; cdr3_length: 12; j_call: TRBJ2-5; clone_size: .; d_call: .; cdr3_nt: TGCGCCAGCAGCCAAGTTCACAATGAGCAGTACTTC; cdr3_aa: CASSQVHNEQYF
v_call: TRBV12-3/TRBV12-4; cdr3_length: 14; j_call: TRBJ1-2; clone_size: .; d_call: .; cdr3_nt: TGTGCCAGCATTTTTAGGACCCCAGGCGGTGGCTACACCTTC; cdr3_aa: CASIFRTPGGGYTF
v_call: TRBV7-8; cdr3_length: 15; j_call: TRBJ2-1; clone_size: .; d_call: TRBD2; cdr3_nt: TGTGCCAGCAGCTTACGTCTAGCGGACCAGACTGAGCAGTTCTTC; cdr3_aa: CASSLRLADQTEQFF
v_call: TRBV6-1; cdr3_length: 16; j_call: TRBJ2-3; clone_size: .; d_call: .; cdr3_nt: TGTGCCAGCAGTGCTATTACCGGGGCGGTCACAGATACGCAGTATTTT; cdr3_aa: CASSAITGAVTDTQYF
v_call: TRBV3-1; cdr3_length: 12; j_call: TRBJ2-7; clone_size: .; d_call: .; cdr3_nt: TGTGCCAGCAGCCCCCTTAGAAACGAGCAGTACTTC; cdr3_aa: CASSPLRNEQYF
v_call: TRBV5-1; cdr3_length: 15; j_call: TRBJ2-7; clone_size: .; d_call: .; cdr3_nt: TGCGACAGCAGCTCAACCGGGACATTCGCCTACGAGCAGTACTTC; cdr3_aa: CDSSSTGTFAYEQYF
v_call: TRBV5-1; cdr3_length: 17; j_call: TRBJ2-3; clone_size: .; d_call: .; cdr3_nt: TGCGCCAGCAGCTTGGTCGGTACAGGGACGGGCACAGATACGCAGTATTTT; cdr3_aa: CASSLVGTGTGTDTQYF
v_call: TRBV24-1; cdr3_length: 13; j_call: TRBJ2-4; clone_size: few; d_call: .; cdr3_nt: TGTGCCACCAGTAGAGAGGGGTCAAACATTCAGTACTTC; cdr3_aa: CATSREGSNIQYF
v_call: TRBV12-3/TRBV12-4; cdr3_length: 13; j_call: TRBJ2-3; clone_size: .; d_call: .; cdr3_nt: TGTGCCAGCAGTTCATCCGGCGCAGGTACGCAGTATTTT; cdr3_aa: CASSSSGAGTQYF
v_call: TRBV4-3; cdr3_length: 13; j_call: TRBJ2-4; clone_size: .; d_call: .; cdr3_nt: TGCGCCAGCAGCCAAGATGTCGACAATGAGCAGTACTTC; cdr3_aa: CASSQDVDNEQYF
v_call: TRBV10-3; cdr3_length: 15; j_call: TRBJ2-1; clone_size: .; d_call: TRBD2; cdr3_nt: TGTGCCATCAGTTTTGGCGGGAGTGGGGTCGATGAGCAGTTCTTC; cdr3_aa: CAISFGGSGVDEQFF
v_call: TRBV27; cdr3_length: 16; j_call: TRBJ1-5; clone_size: .; d_call: .; cdr3_nt: TGTGCCAGCAGTTTATCGATATCCCCGGTTGGTCAGCCCCAGCATTTT; cdr3_aa: CASSLSISPVGQPQHF
v_call: TRBV11-2; cdr3_length: 17; j_call: TRBJ2-3; clone_size: .; d_call: .; cdr3_nt: TGTGCCAGCGGAAGAGGCGTCGGGGGCCGTAGCACAGATACGCAGTATTTT; cdr3_aa: CASGRGVGGRSTDTQYF
v_call: TRBV10-3; cdr3_length: 13; j_call: TRBJ1-1; clone_size: .; d_call: TRBD1; cdr3_nt: TGTGCCATCAGGGACAGGGTGAACACTGAAGCTTTCTTT; cdr3_aa: CAIRDRVNTEAFF
v_call: TRBV4-1; cdr3_length: 15; j_call: TRBJ2-4; clone_size: .; d_call: .; cdr3_nt: TGCGCCAGCAGCCAACCGAGACTGAGCAAAAACATTCAGTACTTC; cdr3_aa: CASSQPRLSKNIQYF
v_call: TRBV28; cdr3_length: 12; j_call: TRBJ1-4; clone_size: .; d_call: .; cdr3_nt: TGTGCCAGCAGTTGGTGGAATGAAAAACTGTTTTTT; cdr3_aa: CASSWWNEKLFF
v_call: TRBV6-2/TRBV6-3; cdr3_length: 17; j_call: TRBJ1-2; clone_size: few; d_call: .; cdr3_nt: TGTGCCAGCAGTTACTCCGTCGGGGGACATACTAACTATGGCTACACCTTC; cdr3_aa: CASSYSVGGHTNYGYTF
v_call: TRBV20-1; cdr3_length: 14; j_call: TRBJ2-7; clone_size: .; d_call: .; cdr3_nt: TGCAGTGCTCCGCCCCCCGGAGTGGCCTACGAGCAGTACTTC; cdr3_aa: CSAPPPGVAYEQYF
v_call: TRBV4-1; cdr3_length: 17; j_call: TRBJ2-1; clone_size: few; d_call: TRBD2; cdr3_nt: TGCGCCAGCAGCCACTTACTAGCGGGGGCCCTTAGTAATGAGCAGTTCTTC; cdr3_aa: CASSHLLAGALSNEQFF
v_call: TRBV6-1; cdr3_length: 12; j_call: TRBJ1-2; clone_size: .; d_call: .; cdr3_nt: TGTGCCAGCAGTGAGCCGGTATCCGGCTACACCTTC; cdr3_aa: CASSEPVSGYTF
v_call: TRBV20-1; cdr3_length: 16; j_call: TRBJ2-3; clone_size: .; d_call: TRBD2; cdr3_nt: TGCAGTCCAAGGAAGAGCGGGGGGCGCGGCACAGATACGCAGTATTTT; cdr3_aa: CSPRKSGGRGTDTQYF
v_call: TRBV29-1; cdr3_length: 12; j_call: TRBJ2-4; clone_size: .; d_call: .; cdr3_nt: TGCAGCGTTGAAGCAGCCAAAAACATTCAGTACTTC; cdr3_aa: CSVEAAKNIQYF
v_call: TRBV27; cdr3_length: 17; j_call: TRBJ2-7; clone_size: .; d_call: TRBD2; cdr3_nt: TGTGCCAGCAGTTTATCTCCGCGACTAGCGGTCCGCCACGAGCAGTACTTC; cdr3_aa: CASSLSPRLAVRHEQYF
v_call: TRBV4-1; cdr3_length: 17; j_call: TRBJ2-7; clone_size: .; d_call: .; cdr3_nt: TGCGCCAGCAGCCTCTGGGGCGGGACAGATTCCTACAATGAGCAGTACTTC; cdr3_aa: CASSLWGGTDSYNEQYF
v_call: TRBV18; cdr3_length: 15; j_call: TRBJ1-2; clone_size: .; d_call: .; cdr3_nt: TGTGCCAGCTCACCGTTACAAGGAGGCGGCTATGGCTACACCTTC; cdr3_aa: CASSPLQGGGYGYTF
v_call: TRBV20-1; cdr3_length: 14; j_call: TRBJ2-7; clone_size: few; d_call: .; cdr3_nt: TGCAGTGCCAAGGCGATAAGTAGAATGTACGAGCAGTACTTC; cdr3_aa: CSAKAISRMYEQYF
v_call: TRBV20-1; cdr3_length: 11; j_call: TRBJ2-7; clone_size: few; d_call: .; cdr3_nt: TGCAGTGCTGATTACTACAATGAGCAGTACTTC; cdr3_aa: CSADYYNEQYF
v_call: TRBV5-1; cdr3_length: 14; j_call: TRBJ1-1; clone_size: .; d_call: .; cdr3_nt: TGCGCCAGCAGCTTGGACGTTAAGAACACTGAAGCTTTCTTT; cdr3_aa: CASSLDVKNTEAFF
v_call: TRBV6-5; cdr3_length: 14; j_call: TRBJ1-2; clone_size: .; d_call: .; cdr3_nt: TGTGCCGGCAGTTACTCGGATCCCAAGTATGGCTACACCTTC; cdr3_aa: CAGSYSDPKYGYTF
v_call: TRBV5-6; cdr3_length: 12; j_call: TRBJ2-5; clone_size: .; d_call: .; cdr3_nt: TGTGCCAGCAGCTTGTCGGAGGAGACCCAGTACTTC; cdr3_aa: CASSLSEETQYF
v_call: TRBV12-3/TRBV12-4; cdr3_length: 13; j_call: TRBJ1-2; clone_size: few; d_call: .; cdr3_nt: TGTGCCAGCAGCCAGAGGACAGCTTATGGCTACACCTTC; cdr3_aa: CASSQRTAYGYTF
v_call: TRBV6-6; cdr3_length: 12; j_call: TRBJ2-7; clone_size: .; d_call: .; cdr3_nt: TGTGCCAGCAGTTACGAAGGGTACGAGCAGTACTTC; cdr3_aa: CASSYEGYEQYF
v_call: TRBV27; cdr3_length: 14; j_call: TRBJ2-5; clone_size: .; d_call: TRBD1; cdr3_nt: TGTGCCAGCAGTTTGACAGGGCGGTCAGAGACCCAGTACTTC; cdr3_aa: CASSLTGRSETQYF
v_call: TRBV6-5; cdr3_length: 19; j_call: TRBJ2-3; clone_size: few; d_call: TRBD2; cdr3_nt: TGTGCCAGCAGTTACCCCCGGACCCTCACTAGCGGTAGCACAGATACGCAGTATTTT; cdr3_aa: CASSYPRTLTSGSTDTQYF
v_call: TRBV19; cdr3_length: 15; j_call: TRBJ2-1; clone_size: .; d_call: TRBD2; cdr3_nt: TGTGCCAGTAGTGCCGGGACTAGCGTCTACAATGAGCAGTTCTTC; cdr3_aa: CASSAGTSVYNEQFF
v_call: TRBV6-2/TRBV6-3; cdr3_length: 18; j_call: TRBJ2-2; clone_size: .; d_call: TRBD2; cdr3_nt: TGTGCCAGCAGTTACTGGACTAGCGGGCCCATGAACACCGGGGAGCTGTTTTTT; cdr3_aa: CASSYWTSGPMNTGELFF
v_call: TRBV7-2; cdr3_length: 12; j_call: TRBJ2-1; clone_size: many; d_call: .; cdr3_nt: TGTGCCAGCAGCCGGTTTGTTAATGAGCAGTTCTTC; cdr3_aa: CASSRFVNEQFF
v_call: TRBV27; cdr3_length: 15; j_call: TRBJ1-2; clone_size: few; d_call: .; cdr3_nt: TGTGCCAGCAGTTTGCTTCCGGGCAAGGTCTATGGCTACACCTTC; cdr3_aa: CASSLLPGKVYGYTF
v_call: TRBV7-6; cdr3_length: 15; j_call: TRBJ2-1; clone_size: .; d_call: TRBD2; cdr3_nt: TGCGCCAGCAGCCTTAGTGGGACTAGTGGAAATGAGCAGTTCTTC; cdr3_aa: CASSLSGTSGNEQFF